The 29 T cell receptor beta chains below come from one sample, sequenced in a study of blood T cell repertoires in COVID-19. Measured with immunoSEQ multiplex PCR; TCRdb has only the in-frame clones, and not every one. The sample carries roughly 40,000 clones, 90% to 95% recorded once. Source material: peripheral blood. The origin of the receptors is a human donor in a cohort sampled during active COVID-19.

This sequence joins TRBV2 and TRBJ2-3, with TRBD2 matching 8 bases. Germline V lookup: CDR1 SNHLY, CDR2 FYNNEI. This CDR3 has 16 amino acids. V was pared by 1 base and J by 3 bases, with 6 bases of the junction left unmatched. In DNA form, the CDR3 reads TGTGCCAGCAGTGAAGGGGAGCTAGCGGGTACAGATACGCAGTATTTT. Protein sequence: CASSEGELAGTDTQYF.

The V and J genes are TRBV12-3 or TRBV12-4 and TRBJ1-2, with D unresolved. This CDR3 has 13 residues. Trimming took 2 bases from V and 7 from J, leaving 11 bases between them. The CDR3 DNA is TGTGCCAGCAGTTTATCCCGGTCCGGTGGCTACACCTTC. Its protein product is CASSLSRSGGYTF.

The chain carries TRBV28 and TRBJ2-3, with D possibly matching TRBD2 (6 bases). This CDR3 is built from 15 residues. V was shortened by 1 base and J by 2 bases, with 10 bases between the two germline ends. The V gene's germline CDR1 is MDHEN and CDR2 SYDVKM. In DNA form, the CDR3 reads TGTGCCAGCAGTTTATTTGCTAGCGACACAGATACGCAGTATTTT. Its protein is CASSLFASDTDTQYF.

This clone was picked up a small number of times. The V and J genes are TRBV2 and TRBJ2-7; a possible D gene is TRBD2 (7 bases). This CDR3 comprises 13 residues. V was shortened by 6 bases and J by 2 bases, with 11 bases between the two germline ends. The V gene's germline CDR1 is SNHLY and CDR2 FYNNEI. Written as DNA, the CDR3 is TGTGCCAGCAGCGGGGGGCCCGCCTACGAGCAGTACTTC. Amino acid sequence: CASSGGPAYEQYF.

This rearrangement joins TRBV2 to TRBJ1-3; 7 bases fit TRBD1. CDR3 length: 14 residues. The germline gives CDR1 SNHLY, CDR2 FYNNEI. After removal of 6 bases from V and 3 bases from J, the junction contained 5 bases not matched to a gene. This CDR3 is CASSATGIGNTIYF. The CDR3 coding sequence is TGTGCCAGCAGCGCGACAGGGATTGGAAACACCATATATTTT.

The chain recombines TRBV5-8 with TRBJ1-1, with TRBD1 matching over 7 bases. The CDR3 has 16 residues. Per the germline V gene, CDR1 is SGHTS and CDR2 is YDEGEE. The V segment lost 5 bases and the J segment 2 bases; nucleotides outside the gene matches: 12. The CDR3 DNA reads as TGTGCCAGCAGACTCGGGACAGCCGCTATTAACACTGAAGCTTTCTTT. This translates into CASRLGTAAINTEAFF.

The chain combines TRBV14 with TRBJ2-1, with 12 bases lining up with TRBD2. V trimming: 4 bases; J trimming: 0 bases; junction bases outside the gene matches: 13. Germline V gene data show CDR1 as SGHDN and CDR2 as FVKESK. The CDR3 is 20 residues long. CDR3 loop: CASSPSLGLAGFSSYNEQFF. CDR3 DNA sequence: TGTGCCAGCAGCCCCTCCCTTGGACTAGCGGGGTTTAGCTCCTACAATGAGCAGTTCTTC. The full variable domain, completed using reference TRBV14 and TRBJ2-1, is EAGVTQFPSHSVIEKGQTVTLRCDPISGHDNLYWYRRVMGKEIKFLLHFVKESKQDESGMPNNRFLAERTGGTYSTLKVQPAELEDSGVYFCASSPSLGLAGFSSYNEQFFGPGTRLTVL.

This rearrangement joins TRBV28 to TRBJ2-1, with a tentative D call TRBD1 (6 bases). Germline CDR1 MDHEN, CDR2 SYDVKM. Trimming shortened V by 5 bases and J by 3 bases, and 26 bases separated the two germline ends. The CDR3 spans 19 residues. The CDR3 protein is CASSPNDWVKGVNYNEQFF. The CDR3 region has the DNA TGTGCCAGCAGTCCGAACGATTGGGTGAAGGGGGTTAACTACAATGAGCAGTTCTTC.

The chain combines TRBV7-2 with TRBJ2-7, with TRBD2 identical over 8 bases. J was trimmed by 5 bases and V by 3 bases; bases with no gene match: 3. This CDR3 has 13 amino acids. Germline V CDR1 and CDR2: SGHTA, FQGNSA. CDR3 DNA: TGTGCCAGCAGCTTCCGGGGGGGCCACGAGCAGTACTTC. It yields the protein CASSFRGGHEQYF.

The V gene is TRBV24-1, the J gene TRBJ2-5; D possibly corresponds to TRBD1 (6 bases). The V and J ends lost 1 base and 8 bases respectively, with 10 bases between them. This CDR3 contains 13 residues. Germline V gives CDR1 KGHDR, CDR2 SFDVKD. The CDR3 DNA reads as TGTGCCACCAGTGATTTTGGGGGCGTAACCCAGTACTTC. The encoded protein is CATSDFGGVTQYF.

This clone was seen only once. This chain connects TRBV19 to TRBJ1-5; weak D call: TRBD1 (6 bases). V was shortened by 7 bases and J by 8 bases, with 24 bases between the two germline ends. The CDR3 covers 16 residues. Germline CDR1 LNHDA, CDR2 SQIVND (reference sequence). CDR3 amino acids: CASIPQDSRSGEPQHF. CDR3 bases: TGTGCCAGTATCCCCCAGGACAGCCGAAGTGGGGAGCCCCAGCATTTT.

CDR3 coding DNA: TGCGCCAGCAGCCAGGGGGGGGTTAACACTGAAGCTTTCTTT. Residues: CASSQGGVNTEAFF. The chain employs TRBV4-1 and TRBJ1-1, with D perhaps matching TRBD1 (5 bases). Between the trimmed V and J ends, which lost 3 bases and 2 bases, there was a span of 10 bases. The CDR3 is made up of 14 amino acids. Germline V gene data show CDR1 as MGHRA and CDR2 as YSYEKL.

The V and J genes are TRBV7-7 and TRBJ2-5, with D possibly TRBD2 on 5 matching bases. The CDR3 has 17 amino acids. Germline lookup yields CDR1 SSHAT and CDR2 FNYEAQ (reference sequence). Trimming shortened V by 0 bases and J by 6 bases, and 20 bases separated the two germline ends. This CDR3 reads CASSLAVASSPKQTQYF. The CDR3 DNA follows: TGTGCCAGCAGCTTAGCCGTAGCGAGCAGTCCCAAACAGACCCAGTACTTC. Variable domain in full (rest from reference TRBV7-7 and TRBJ2-5): GAGVSQSPRYKVTKRGQDVTLRCDPISSHATLYWYQQALGQGPEFLTYFNYEAQPDKSGLPSDRFSAERPEGSISTLTIQRTEQRDSAMYRCASSLAVASSPKQTQYFGPGTRLLVL.

The chain employs TRBV6-5 and TRBJ1-2, with no clear D. With 6 bases removed from V and 6 bases from J, the gap between germline ends came to 14 bases. The CDR3 contains 13 residues. The V gene's germline CDR1 is MNHEY and CDR2 SVGAGI. CDR3 nucleotides: TGTGCCAGCAGCCCCGGCCAGGTTGATGGCTACACCTTC. Translating gives CASSPGQVDGYTF.

This chain links TRBV28 with TRBJ2-7, with 7 positions matching TRBD1. The CDR3 consists of 14 residues. Germline CDR1 reads MDHEN; CDR2 reads SYDVKM. V lost 2 bases to trimming and J lost 5 bases; unmatched junction nucleotides: 6. CDR3 region: CASSLGVGGNEQYF. CDR3 nucleotides: TGTGCCAGCAGTTTAGGGGTAGGGGGCAACGAGCAGTACTTC.

The V call is TRBV27, the J call TRBJ1-2; D ambiguous. The germline V gene encodes CDR1 MNHEY and CDR2 SMNVEV (reference sequence). The CDR3 has 14 amino acids. The V end lost 7 bases, the J end lost 6 bases, and 18 bases lay between the germline ends. The DNA for the CDR3 is TGTGCCAGCATTGGCCAGAGCCGCGGGGATGGCTACACCTTC. Protein: CASIGQSRGDGYTF.

This chain uses TRBV5-6 with TRBJ1-3; 7 bases map to TRBD1. The CDR3 contains 16 residues. Germline V gives CDR1 SGHDT, CDR2 YYEEEE. The V gene end was trimmed by 0 bases and the J gene end by 2 bases; junction bases not matched to a gene: 5. CDR3 sequence: CASSLAGGQTGNTIYF. CDR3 DNA sequence: TGTGCCAGCAGCTTGGCTGGGGGACAGACTGGAAACACCATATATTTT.

This clone was found once. V and J are TRBV5-4 and TRBJ2-2; D is perhaps TRBD2 (5 bases). This CDR3 contains 16 residues. V gave up 1 base and J gave up 1 base, with 11 bases separating them. The germline gives CDR1 SGHNT, CDR2 YYREEE (reference sequence). The CDR3 here is CASSLPRGKNTGELFF. CDR3 DNA sequence: TGTGCCAGCAGCTTGCCCCGGGGTAAGAACACCGGGGAGCTGTTTTTT.

The rearrangement uses TRBV6-5 and TRBJ1-2, with no clear D. V was pared by 9 bases and J by 2 bases, with 16 bases between. CDR1 is MNHEY, CDR2 SVGAGI, per germline. The CDR3 extends over 14 amino acids. This CDR3 reads CASSRKEGNYGYTF. DNA of the CDR3: TGTGCCAGTAGTCGCAAGGAGGGAAACTATGGCTACACCTTC.

The DNA of the CDR3 is TGTGCCTCCTCGGGGAACAAGGGTGGCTACACCTTC. This translates into CASSGNKGGYTF. V gene TRBV30 combines with J gene TRBJ1-2; no clear D. The CDR3 length is 12 residues. The V end was cut by 7 bases, the J end by 7 bases, with 16 bases between. Germline CDR1 reads GTSNPN; CDR2 reads SVGIG (reference sequence).

This chain links TRBV6-6 with TRBJ1-1; D might be TRBD1 (6 bases). This CDR3 is built from 15 residues. The germline V gene encodes CDR1 MNHNY and CDR2 SVGAGI (reference sequence). Trimming cost V 0 bases and J 7 bases, with 15 bases left between them. The CDR3 sequence is CASSYSAGVFIEAFF. As DNA, the CDR3 is TGTGCCAGCAGTTACTCGGCAGGGGTCTTCATTGAAGCTTTCTTT.

Notes on this clone: Other DNA sequences in this specimen translate into the identical CDR3. The CDR3 nucleotides read TGTGCCAGCAGCGTCGGGACTGCGAGCTCCTACAATGAGCAGTTCTTC. Residues: CASSVGTASSYNEQFF. The chain links TRBV9 to TRBJ2-1, with D perhaps matching TRBD2 (6 bases). There are 16 residues in the CDR3. CDR1 and CDR2 (germline): SGDLS, YYNGEE. V lost 2 bases and J lost 0, with 12 bases in between.

This clone appeared a single time. The chain links TRBV4-2 to TRBJ2-1, with 10 nucleotides matching TRBD2. Germline CDR1 reads LGHNA; CDR2 reads YNFKEQ. With 5 bases clipped from V and 9 bases from J, the junction kept 13 bases outside the gene matches. This CDR3 is 16 amino acids long. CDR3 nucleotides: TGTGCCAGCAGCACACCATCCGGGACTAGCGAAAGTGAGCAGTTCTTC. Encoded protein: CASSTPSGTSESEQFF.

The V and J genes are TRBV30 and TRBJ1-2, with 9 bases matching TRBD1. The V gene end was trimmed by 7 bases and the J gene end by 6 bases; junction bases not matched to a gene: 3. The CDR3 has 11 amino acids. Germline values: CDR1 GTSNPN, CDR2 SVGIG (reference sequence). The CDR3 nucleotides are TGTGCCTTAGGACAGGGGAATGGCTACACCTTC. Translation: CALGQGNGYTF. The full variable domain, completed using reference TRBV30 and TRBJ1-2, is SQTIHQWPATLVQPVGSPLSLECTVEGTSNPNLYWYRQAAGRGLQLLFYSVGIGQISSEVPQNLSASRPQDRQFILSSKKLLLSDSGFYLCALGQGNGYTFGSGTRLTVV.

The CDR3 DNA is TGTGCCAGTACTATCGCCGGCGGGCTCCCCACTGAAGCTTTCTTT. This translates into CASTIAGGLPTEAFF. The chain employs TRBV19 and TRBJ1-1; D is unclear. The V end was cut by 7 bases, the J end by 4 bases, with 19 bases between. The germline V gene encodes CDR1 LNHDA and CDR2 SQIVND (reference sequence). The CDR3 has 15 amino acids. The whole variable domain, filled in from reference TRBV19 and TRBJ1-1, reads DGGITQSPKYLFRKEGQNVTLSCEQNLNHDAMYWYRQDPGQGLRLIYYSQIVNDFQKGDIAEGYSVSREKKESFPLTVTSAQKNPTAFYLCASTIAGGLPTEAFFGQGTRLTVV.

This clone was seen once. The V gene is TRBV4-3, the J gene TRBJ2-1, with TRBD2 identical over 9 bases. The CDR3 contains 17 residues. V was pared by 1 base and J by 1 base, with 5 bases of the junction left unmatched. Germline loops: CDR1 LGHNA, CDR2 YSLEER. In DNA, the CDR3 is TGCGCCAGCAGCCAAGTGGCTAGCGGGGATTCCTACAATGAGCAGTTCTTC. Translation gives CASSQVASGDSYNEQFF.

This rearrangement joins TRBV7-2 to TRBJ2-7; 7 bases match TRBD2. In germline, CDR1 is SGHTA, CDR2 FQGNSA. V shed 0 bases and J 0 bases; nucleotides not matched to a gene: 2. The CDR3 consists of 15 residues. The CDR3 loop is CASSLAGGSSYEQYF. DNA of the CDR3: TGTGCCAGCAGCTTAGCTGGCGGGAGCTCCTACGAGCAGTACTTC.

The V and J genes are TRBV28 and TRBJ1-2; 7 nucleotides align to TRBD1. V trimming: 4 bases; J trimming: 9 bases; junction bases outside the gene matches: 11. Germline lookup yields CDR1 MDHEN and CDR2 SYDVKM. The CDR3 is 14 residues long. The CDR3: CASSSPTGVGSYTF. The CDR3 nucleotides are TGTGCCAGCAGTTCTCCCACAGGGGTCGGGAGCTACACCTTC.

The V and J genes are TRBV7-6 and TRBJ2-7; 11 bases are shared with TRBD2. The junction had 14 bases not matched to a gene; V was cut back by 5 bases and J by 5 bases. This CDR3 region has 17 residues. Germline V CDR1 and CDR2: SGHVS, FNYEAQ. The chain's CDR3 is CASSLNVLAGGPDEQYF. CDR3 DNA sequence: TGTGCCAGCAGCCTAAACGTCTTAGCGGGGGGGCCCGACGAGCAGTACTTC.